This T cell receptor (beta chain) was sequenced during a study of Ad26.COV2.S vaccination and SARS-CoV-2 variants. Whole-study context: Intramuscularly, Ad26.COV2.S was given either once or twice, 56 days apart.

This CDR3 is built from 15 residues. Germline CDR1 reads SEHNR; CDR2 reads FQNEAQ (reference sequence). Trimming pared 1 base from V and 0 bases from J, leaving 6 bases between. A word on this clone: Its antigen remains unidentified.

General study points: Using TCR breadth and depth analyses may have led to underestimated total T cell responses. Breadth measured for non-spike TCRs was similar across vaccine and placebo recipients.

Specified treatment: some 20 received Ad26.COV2.S at low or high dose, single or two shots; about 5 received placebo; per-sample allocation not given. Sampling took place 63 days after the first vaccine or placebo injection. Boston provided a donor who was an adult aged 18-55 years. TCRdb's copy holds only in-frame clones and misses some; the assay was immunoSEQ multiplex PCR. The profile shows 440,000 or so clones, about 90% of them singletons. Sequenced material: peripheral blood, taken in a trial of Ad26.COV2.S vaccine versus placebo. The chain employs TRBV7-9 and TRBJ2-2; TRBD2 might be the D (5 bases). The origin of this receptor is a person between 18 and 65 years old who received the Ad26.COV2.S COVID-19 vaccine or a placebo. The CDR3 coding sequence is TGTGCCAGCAGCTTAGGAGCGGCGAACACCGGGGAGCTGTTTTTT. It yields the protein CASSLGAANTGELFF. Full variable domain (missing parts from reference TRBV7-9 and TRBJ2-2): DTGVSQNPRHKITKRGQNVTFRCDPISEHNRLYWYRQTLGQGPEFLTYFQNEAQLEKSRLLSDRFSAERPKGSFSTLEIQRTEQGDSAMYLCASSLGAANTGELFFGEGSRLTVL.